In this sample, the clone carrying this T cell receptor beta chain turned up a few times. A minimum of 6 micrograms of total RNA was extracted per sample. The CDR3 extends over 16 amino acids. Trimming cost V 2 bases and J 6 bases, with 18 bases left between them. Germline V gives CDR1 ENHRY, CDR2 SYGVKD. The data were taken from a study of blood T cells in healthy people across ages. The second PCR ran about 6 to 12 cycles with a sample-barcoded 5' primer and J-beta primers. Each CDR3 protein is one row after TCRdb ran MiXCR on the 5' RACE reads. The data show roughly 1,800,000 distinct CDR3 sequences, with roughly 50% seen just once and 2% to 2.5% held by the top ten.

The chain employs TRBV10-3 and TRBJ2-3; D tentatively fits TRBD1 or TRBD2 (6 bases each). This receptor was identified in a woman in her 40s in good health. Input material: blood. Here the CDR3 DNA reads TGTGCCATCAGTGAGCCCGGGGGCTCGGATTTGGATACGCAGTATTTT. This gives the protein CAISEPGGSDLDTQYF.